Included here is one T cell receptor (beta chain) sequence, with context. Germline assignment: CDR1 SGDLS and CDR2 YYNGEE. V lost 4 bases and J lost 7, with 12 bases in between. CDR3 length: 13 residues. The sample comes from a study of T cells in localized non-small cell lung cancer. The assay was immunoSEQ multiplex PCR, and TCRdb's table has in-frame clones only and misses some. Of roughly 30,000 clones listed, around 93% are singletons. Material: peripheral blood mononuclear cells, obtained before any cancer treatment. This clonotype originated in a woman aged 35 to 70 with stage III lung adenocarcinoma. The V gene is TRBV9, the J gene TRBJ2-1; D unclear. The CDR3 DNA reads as TGTGCCAGCAGCAGAAGACTCGCGAATGAGCAGTTCTTC. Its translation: CASSRRLANEQFF.